A selection of T cell receptor beta chains follows, all from one sample in a study of blood T cell repertoires in COVID-19. This table comes from immunoSEQ multiplex PCR, and its TCRdb copy is limited to in-frame clones, with some not included. The sample yields under 100,000 clones, over 75% seen once. Sequencing was done on a sample of peripheral blood. These receptors were collected from a woman aged 70-85 years with acute or convalescent COVID-19. Each CDR3 is given with its conserved first and last residue. D genes are given only for firm matches. The size field is filled for only some rows; it gives once, few, many or a size class.

J gene	CDR3 length	D gene	V gene	clone size	CDR3 DNA	CDR3 protein
TRBJ1-1	12	NA	TRBV3-1/TRBV3-2	NA	TGTGCCAGCAGCCAAGATCGCGCTGAAGCTTTCTTT	CASSQDRAEAFF
TRBJ2-5	16	TRBD1	TRBV24-1	NA	TGTGCCACCAGTGAGTCCAGCTTGACAGGGGTTGAGACCCAGTACTTC	CATSESSLTGVETQYF
TRBJ1-2	16	NA	TRBV28	NA	TGTGCCAGCAGAATCGCCTCCGGGGGGTCTAACTATGGCTACACCTTC	CASRIASGGSNYGYTF
TRBJ1-5	15	NA	TRBV18	NA	TGTGCCAGCTCACCACTTACAGGGATTAATCAGCCCCAGCATTTT	CASSPLTGINQPQHF
TRBJ1-1	15	NA	TRBV11-1	NA	TGTGCCAGCAGGCCCCGGACAGCGATGAACACTGAAGCTTTCTTT	CASRPRTAMNTEAFF
TRBJ2-7	14	NA	TRBV5-5	NA	TGTGCCAGCAGCTTGGACGGGGTGGACTGGGAGCAGTACTTC	CASSLDGVDWEQYF
TRBJ2-3	17	NA	TRBV5-1	NA	TGCGCCAGCAGCTTCCTTGGAGAGCCGATTAGCACAGATACGCAGTATTTT	CASSFLGEPISTDTQYF
TRBJ1-2	13	NA	TRBV19	NA	TGTGCCAGTAGTACGGGAGGGAACTATGGCTACACCTTC	CASSTGGNYGYTF
TRBJ1-2	11	NA	TRBV7-9	NA	TGTGCCAGCAGCCTCGACTATGGCTACACCTTC	CASSLDYGYTF
TRBJ2-1	17	NA	TRBV7-9	NA	TGTGCCAGCAGCACAAACACTAAAGGGGATTGGGTAAATGAGCAGTTCTTC	CASSTNTKGDWVNEQFF
TRBJ1-4	16	TRBD1	TRBV9	NA	TGTGCCAGCAGCGGACCGGGGACAGGGGGGTGGAAAAAACTGTTTTTT	CASSGPGTGGWKKLFF
TRBJ1-1	13	TRBD1	TRBV11-1	NA	TGTGCCAGCCGACAGGGGGCTATCACTGAAGCTTTCTTT	CASRQGAITEAFF
TRBJ1-4	16	TRBD1	TRBV25-1	NA	TGTGCCAGCAGTGGAGACCCCGGGGACAGGGACGAAAAACTGTTTTTT	CASSGDPGDRDEKLFF
TRBJ2-7	15	TRBD1	TRBV5-8	NA	TGTGCCAGCAGCTTACCGGGACAGGGGTTTTCCGAGCAGTACTTC	CASSLPGQGFSEQYF
TRBJ1-5	12	NA	TRBV10-3	few	TGTGCCATCAGTGACAGGGATCAGCCCCAGCATTTT	CAISDRDQPQHF
TRBJ2-5	14	TRBD2	TRBV27	NA	TGTGCCAGCACCGGGACTAGCGGGGGAGAGACCCAGTACTTC	CASTGTSGGETQYF
TRBJ1-2	12	NA	TRBV6-1	NA	TGTGCCAGCAGTGAAGAGGGACGACAGGTGTCCTTC	CASSEEGRQVSF
TRBJ1-1	15	NA	TRBV2	few	TGTGCCAGCAGCCTTACCAGGGTGTGGGACACTGAAGCTTTCTTT	CASSLTRVWDTEAFF
TRBJ2-7	11	NA	TRBV6-5	NA	TGTGCCAGCAGTTCGACACTCGAGCAGTACTTC	CASSSTLEQYF
TRBJ2-1	17	TRBD2	TRBV19	NA	TGTGCCAGTAGTATGGGACTAGCGGTTAGCTCCTACAATGAGCAGTTCTTC	CASSMGLAVSSYNEQFF
TRBJ2-1	15	NA	TRBV4-2	NA	TGTGCCAGCAGCCAAGAATGGTCCATTCAGGATGAGCAGTTCTTC	CASSQEWSIQDEQFF
TRBJ2-5	14	TRBD2	TRBV7-9	NA	TGTGCCAGCAGCACAAGCGGGGGCGGGGAGACCCAGTACTTC	CASSTSGGGETQYF
TRBJ2-6	14	NA	TRBV6-4	NA	TGTGCCAGCAGTGACGAGGCTGGGGCCAACGTCCTGACTTTC	CASSDEAGANVLTF
TRBJ1-5	15	TRBD1	TRBV20-1	NA	TGCAGTGCTAGTTGGGGGGACAGGGTCGATCAGCCCCAGCATTTT	CSASWGDRVDQPQHF
TRBJ2-2	16	TRBD1	TRBV5-1	once	TGCGCCAGCAGCTTGACCCTAGGGGGCCGGGCCGGGGAGCTGTTTTTT	CASSLTLGGRAGELFF
TRBJ1-1	13	NA	TRBV10-1	NA	TGCGCCAGCAGTGACAGGGCGAACGCTGAAGCTTTCTTT	CASSDRANAEAFF
TRBJ1-4	15	NA	TRBV9	NA	TGTGCCAGCAGCGTAGGCCCAGGGTCGGCTGAAAAACTGTTTTTT	CASSVGPGSAEKLFF
TRBJ1-1	13	NA	TRBV11-3	NA	TGTGCCAGCAGCTTAGTCACCGGTAGCGAAGCTTTCTTT	CASSLVTGSEAFF
TRBJ2-1	14	NA	TRBV5-1	NA	TGCGCCAGCAGCTTGGCAGGGGCGCACAATGAGCAGTTCTTC	CASSLAGAHNEQFF
TRBJ1-2	12	NA	TRBV12-3/TRBV12-4	NA	TGTGCCAGCAGGGAGGGGCGCGGAGGCTACACCTTC	CASREGRGGYTF
TRBJ1-1	14	NA	TRBV6-6	NA	TGTGCCAGCAGTTACTCACAGGGTGTGGCTGAAGCTTTCTTT	CASSYSQGVAEAFF